The entry that follows covers one T cell receptor (beta chain) sequence. Its antigen is unidentified. The data belong to a study of blood T cells in healthy people across ages. In the study overall: The template switching approach captured approximately one barcoded beta molecule for every two T cells. Study results and caveats: Higher diversity and more naive CD4+ cells were features of long-lived donors, compared to aged donors.

A minimum of 6 million PBMCs was isolated per sample. The germline CDR1 and CDR2 sequences are SGHRS and YFSETQ. The V and J ends lost 4 bases and 0 bases, in that order; junction bases with no gene match: 8. This CDR3 region has 18 residues. Through a sample-barcoded 5' primer and a J-beta primer mix, a second PCR was run for roughly 6 to 11 cycles. TCRdb re-derived calls from the 5' RACE reads in MiXCR, one entry per CDR3 protein. The table includes 1.4 million to 1.5 million distinct CDR3 sequences, around 39% detected once. This chain links TRBV5-1 with TRBJ2-2, with 11 nucleotides matching TRBD1. The receptor's source is a woman between 18 and 29 years old in good health. Material for sequencing was blood. The CDR3: CASSLEVGQGANTGELFF. As DNA, the CDR3 is TGCGCCAGCAGCCTGGAGGTGGGACAGGGGGCGAACACCGGGGAGCTGTTTTTT.